This T cell receptor (beta chain) was captured in a study of blood T cell repertoires in COVID-19. The count of this clone is one. Germline V gives CDR1 SNHLY, CDR2 FYNNEI. V was clipped by 5 bases and J by 6 bases; unmatched bases: 8. There are 14 residues in the CDR3. TCRdb's table, derived via immunoSEQ multiplex PCR, lists solely in-frame clones and lacks some. The table includes some 87,000 clones, over 85% detected once. The gene calls are TRBV2 and TRBJ1-1; 8 bases are a match to TRBD1. The sequencing sample was made of peripheral blood. The source of this sequence is a human donor with COVID-19, enrolled during active disease. The donor label of this sample is uncertain. The CDR3 protein is CASSSQGALAEAFF. CDR3 in DNA: TGTGCCAGCAGTAGTCAGGGGGCTCTGGCTGAAGCTTTCTTT.